This TCR beta chain is from a study of HIV-infected patients and healthy controls (dated by TCRdb to about 2014). In terms of the full investigation: The study asked whether deep sequencing of the TCR repertoire from small blood samples of HIV patients could detect immune perturbation and reconstitution. What the authors observed across the whole study: Significantly different mean usage between HIV-infected patients and controls was observed for eight alpha and eight beta V genes. MAIT cell alpha-chain CDR3s were present at high frequency in healthy controls but severely depleted in HIV+ repertoires. Unequal numbers of distinct sequences between patients and controls complicated comparisons, and size-matching overweighted rare events from HIV-infected data. The use of whole blood limited sequencing depth and precluded separation of the dynamics of distinct T-cell subpopulations. Pairing of alpha and beta chains was not determined in the samples. HIV-infected repertoires had significantly higher mean Gini indices than controls, possibly reflecting oligoclonality. The study did not determine donor HLA types. More CDR3s were shared between individuals among healthy controls than among HIV+ patients, as measured by Jaccard index and by the count of highly shared sequences. The observed differences in diversity could not be explained by the slight differences in age and sex profiles between the study cohorts. A major limit on how widely the findings apply, in the view of the authors, was that only sixteen HIV-infected individuals were processed. During therapy, a significant decrease in frequency was seen for HIV-associated CDR3s, whereas no significant change was found for CMV-associated CDR3s, although most of them became more frequent. Roughly threefold more distinct CDR3s and higher Shannon diversity were observed in healthy control repertoires than in untreated HIV+ repertoires. In size-matched repertoire data, the apparent post-therapy recovery of the Gini index in HIV-infected patients was not replicated.

The germline V gene (reference sequence) supplies CDR1 DFQATT and CDR2 SNEGSKA. The CDR3, from cysteine to phenylalanine, totals 16 residues. Only CDR3 DNA remains: 48 bases, in frame from the first base. V is shortened by 5 bases, J by 0 bases, and the region joining them spans 18 bases. About this clonotype: The target of this receptor is not known. No clone much larger than this one lies a single base away; base qualities are absent.

Whole blood was used without fractionating the cells, so the repertoire represented all peripheral T cells without sorting. As controls, ten healthy donors without infection were sampled, and four of the ten donors were sampled a second time around 14 weeks later. For RNA extraction, approximately 2.5 ml of peripheral blood was collected into Tempus tubes. Residual genomic DNA was removed with the TURBO-DNase kit and globin mRNA was depleted with GLOBINclear. Reverse transcription of about 500 ng RNA was performed with SuperScript III using primers directed against the alpha and beta constant regions. Separate alpha and beta chain libraries were generated by chain-specific third strand synthesis with multiplexing indices. In the protocol, all rearrangements within a chain were amplified with a single primer pair so that primer bias was avoided, and molecular barcodes were added to each cDNA molecule. The SP2 sequencing primer site and a random hexamer were carried on a 5' RACE adapter, to which purified cDNA was joined by T4 RNA Ligase 1. Second strand synthesis was performed with Phusion polymerase and primed from the SP2 site, and slow temperature ramps were applied to favor optimal annealing. Joined together, two random hexamer sequences that had both been added before amplification formed the 12-nucleotide barcode of each molecule. A short first PCR added P5 and P7 adapter elements plus a second index, followed by an approximately 24-cycle amplification PCR with P5s and P7 primers. A total of about 30 PCR cycles were applied to the libraries, which were quantified on a Qubit, sized on a Bioanalyzer, and diluted to about 3.7 nM. Sequencing of the normalized libraries was done on an Illumina MiSeq using 2 x 250 paired-end kits. Reverse transcription reactions underwent purification over MinElute columns, with elution into roughly 10 ul Tris-Cl. The adapter ligations were run for 20 to 25 hours at 16 degrees C, and AMPure XP beads at a 1:1 ratio were afterwards used to clean them. The paper's processing steps were these. A modified Decombinator that output V, J, insert and barcode information was used to process the demultiplexed FASTQ files. Sequences sharing a barcode but differing from the dominant sequence were discarded as errors, and barcodes clustered at Levenshtein distance 3 were counted to estimate original cDNA molecules. Downstream analyses used R packages ineq, vegan, igraph and RCytoscape, with IMGT nomenclature and CDR3 definitions. V gene usage was computed over distinct sequences, each TCR counted once to avoid skew from clonal expansion. Whenever two unique CDR3 amino acid sequences within a donor differed by a single Levenshtein edit, similarity networks linked them. In the repertoires, a search was made for a compiled set of published HIV-specific CDR3s (roughly 92 alpha, some 680 beta) and CMV-specific CDR3s (approximately 13 alpha, 250 or so beta). Lower sequence numbers were not the cause of the decreased diversity in patients, as random subsampling to size-matched repertoires showed. Through fastp at Q25 and MiXCR, TCRdb rebuilt clones from the public reads, retaining in-frame beta chains. Rows with a matching CDR3 protein are joined into one entry that keeps the most common DNA and genes. Clone size and V and J calls follow TCRdb, not the original study. The sample data list some 20,000 distinct CDR3 sequences, and about 9.4% of these were observed just once. 5% to 7% of the sample goes to the ten largest clones.

The clonotype comes from an adult in good health. The chain couples TRBV20-1 to TRBJ2-3; the D region possibly corresponds to TRBD2 (7 bases align). Material for sequencing was blood. The CDR3 is CSAPGASGSSTDTQYF. The nucleotide sequence reads TGCAGTGCTCCAGGGGCTAGCGGATCTAGCACAGATACGCAGTATTTT.